This is a list of T cell receptor beta chains from one sample in a study of human T cells and chemical hapten exposure. TCRdb used MiXCR to reprocess the RACE reads, holding one entry per CDR3 protein. Among about 360,000 distinct CDR3 sequences listed, under 8% were seen once. The sample consisted of whole blood, taken in connection with sensitization to the hapten diphenylcyclopropenone (DPC). Every receptor here comes from a woman aged 18 to 35 with alopecia areata. Some clones in this sample may be carry-over from other donors' samples. The CDR3 runs from the conserved cysteine through the conserved F or W. The order of the fields is clone size, V gene, CDR3 protein. Rows give clone size only sometimes, using once, few, many, or a class for an expanded clone.

>.|TRBV2
CASSDWVGPNQPQHF
>few|TRBV7-3
CASSRKGGADTQYF
>few|TRBV29-1
CSVEASFPDTQYF
>.|TRBV7-9
CASSLGGRGYNEQFF
>few|TRBV5-5
CASSLEGIGNQPQHF
>many|TRBV2
CASSEAPGGGYTF
>many|TRBV28
CASSLEGLDYNEQFF
>few|TRBV6-6
CASSPGGLNEQYF
>many|TRBV18
CASSPQGSGNTIYF
>.|TRBV16
CASSHVGGSGENGYTF
>.|TRBV4-1
CASSGDRVKQPQHF
>few|TRBV11-2
CASSPQGGGNEKLFF
>.|TRBV6-5
CASSSGGGQKSTDTQYF
>few|TRBV6-6
CASSYGQAYQETQYF
>many|TRBV5-1
CASSWTSGPQETQYF
>.|TRBV6-5
CASSLEGSDEQYF
>many|TRBV7-7
CASSLGGGHEQYF
>many|TRBV2
CASSGEAAGQPQHF
>few|TRBV2
CASSELGTSGETQYF
>.|TRBV7-2
CASSLAKSSYNSPLHF
>.|TRBV28
CASTFGSHPGYF
>many|TRBV6-1
CASSAARGTRTDTQYF
>.|TRBV12-3/TRBV12-4
CASSSGTGRVAEETQYF
>few|TRBV6-5
CASGRGTWGDQEEQFF
>many|TRBV12-3/TRBV12-4
CASSRLAYEQYF
>many|TRBV18
CASSPPQPNYGYTF
>many|TRBV29-1
CSVALREQYNEQFF
>few|TRBV5-1
CASSRGLAEYTDTQYF
>.|TRBV5-1
CASSFSDPGELFF
>many|TRBV6-2/TRBV6-3
CASSYGDQPQHF
>few|TRBV28
CASSFTGFGYTF
>many|TRBV4-1
CASSLVGGNSPLHF
>many|TRBV4-3
CASSQVTTSNEQFF